Shown below are 15 T cell receptor beta chains from a single sample sequenced in a study of cytomegalovirus exposure and HLA in healthy donors. This PCR relied on a set of 60 Vbeta primers and 13 Jbeta primers. The data were produced by immunoSEQ multiplex PCR, yet TCRdb's version contains in-frame clones alone and is incomplete. The sample yields 110,000 or so clones, 82% seen once. The sequencing input was PBMCs. Receptor source: a woman aged 18-29 years in good health and CMV-seronegative.

The chain employs TRBV10-3 and TRBJ1-5, with 7 bases aligning to TRBD1. Germline CDR1 and CDR2: ENHRY and SYGVKD. Losses at the gene ends were 3 bases for V and 7 bases for J; bases not matched to a gene: 9. The CDR3 runs 15 residues. The chain's CDR3 is CAISERGGEGQPQHF. DNA for the CDR3: TGTGCCATCAGTGAAAGAGGGGGCGAAGGGCAGCCCCAGCATTTT.

This chain connects TRBV4-1 to TRBJ1-4; D is undetermined. Germline CDR1 MGHRA, CDR2 YSYEKL. This CDR3 is built from 12 residues. V was trimmed by 1 base and J by 7 bases, leaving 4 bases between them. For the CDR3, the DNA is TGCGCCAGCAGCCAAGTTATTGAAAAACTGTTTTTT. This encodes CASSQVIEKLFF.

The chain couples TRBV7-9 to TRBJ1-2, with D tentatively TRBD1 (6 bases). CDR1 is SEHNR, CDR2 FQNEAQ, per germline (reference sequence). The CDR3 contains 12 residues. CDR3 in amino acids: CSGGGAGSGYTF. As DNA, the CDR3 is TGTTCCGGCGGGGGCGCGGGGTCAGGCTACACCTTC.

The rearrangement uses TRBV27 and TRBJ2-7; tentative D call: TRBD1 (5 bases). Germline CDR1 is MNHEY and CDR2 is SMNVEV (reference sequence). The CDR3 totals 15 residues. V lost 5 bases and J lost 4, with 18 bases in between. CDR3 nucleotide sequence: TGTGCCAGCAGTCCGCGGACATCGAACCCTTACGAGCAGTACTTC. Protein sequence: CASSPRTSNPYEQYF.

This clone was detected a few times. This chain uses TRBV28 with TRBJ2-7; TRBD2 matches at 8 bases. Germline V gene data show CDR1 as MDHEN and CDR2 as SYDVKM. Unmatched junction bases numbered 3, after V lost 1 base and J lost 1 base. The CDR3 spans 15 residues. CDR3 coding DNA: TGTGCCAGCAGTTTATCCACTAGCGGTTCCTACGAGCAGTACTTC. Its protein is CASSLSTSGSYEQYF.

The chain is built from TRBV10-2 and TRBJ1-5, with TRBD1 matching over 8 bases. V lost 6 bases, J lost 0 bases, and 7 bases stayed unmatched. Germline assignment: CDR1 WSHSY and CDR2 SAAADI. The CDR3 has 16 residues. The CDR3 DNA reads as TGCGCCAGCAGGGATGACAGGGGTTATAGCAATCAGCCCCAGCATTTT. Its protein product is CASRDDRGYSNQPQHF.

The chain couples TRBV30 to TRBJ2-5, with D possibly matching TRBD1 (6 bases). This CDR3 contains 13 residues. Trimming left V 3 bases short and J 6 bases short, with 14 bases between. Germline CDR1 reads GTSNPN; CDR2 reads SVGIG (reference sequence). Written as DNA, the CDR3 is TGTGCCTGGAGACAGGGTGCCTATCAGACCCAGTACTTC. Amino acids: CAWRQGAYQTQYF.

This clone is judged medium-sized. Additional DNA sequences in this sample encode the identical CDR3. The J gene is TRBJ2-3, the V gene TRBV6-5; 7 nucleotides align to TRBD2. Germline CDR1 MNHEY, CDR2 SVGAGI. The CDR3 sequence is 15 residues long. The V segment lost 6 bases and the J segment 1 base; nucleotides outside the gene matches: 7. The CDR3 protein is CASRNGLAGTDTQYF. In DNA form, the CDR3 reads TGTGCCAGCAGAAACGGGCTAGCGGGCACAGATACGCAGTATTTT.

V and J are TRBV19 and TRBJ2-7; 11 positions agree with TRBD2. Trimming at V came to 4 bases and at J to 3 bases, leaving 11 bases not matched to a gene. This CDR3 contains 17 residues. The germline V gene has CDR1 LNHDA and CDR2 SQIVND (reference sequence). The CDR3 region is CASSKGQLAGENYEQYF. Written as DNA, the CDR3 is TGTGCCAGTAGTAAAGGCCAACTAGCGGGGGAGAACTACGAGCAGTACTTC.

The V call is TRBV12-5, the J call TRBJ1-2; TRBD1 is a possible D gene (5 bases). The CDR3 consists of 18 residues. V gave up 1 base and J gave up 4 bases, with 22 bases separating them. Germline lookup yields CDR1 LGHNT and CDR2 FRNRAP. This chain's CDR3 is CASGLDKLGRGEGYGYTF. The CDR3 DNA reads TGTGCTAGTGGTTTGGACAAACTCGGGAGGGGAGAGGGCTATGGCTACACCTTC.

The chain recombines TRBV4-1 with TRBJ2-5; D perhaps matches TRBD1 (5 bases). Germline CDR1 is MGHRA and CDR2 is YSYEKL. Trimming removed 1 base at V and 1 base at J, with 13 bases between. CDR3 length: 16 amino acids. The CDR3 reads CASSQVAGNIQETQYF. The CDR3 DNA reads as TGCGCCAGCAGCCAAGTCGCAGGGAATATCCAAGAGACCCAGTACTTC.

The chain joins TRBV11-2 to TRBJ2-1; D unclear. Trimming removed 1 base at V and 2 bases at J, with 12 bases between. The CDR3 is made up of 16 amino acids. Looked up from germline, CDR1 is SGHAT and CDR2 is FQNNGV. The chain's CDR3 is CASSLVSGGTYNEQFF. The CDR3 DNA follows: TGTGCCAGCAGCTTAGTGTCTGGCGGAACCTACAATGAGCAGTTCTTC.

V and J are TRBV11-2 and TRBJ2-2; D may be TRBD1 (6 bases). V lost 6 bases, J lost 5 bases, and 19 bases lay in between. Germline loops: CDR1 SGHAT, CDR2 FQNNGV. The CDR3 totals 16 residues. CDR3 sequence: CASRPLRGRGTGELFF. CDR3 coding DNA: TGTGCCAGCAGACCATTACGGGGCAGGGGTACCGGGGAGCTGTTTTTT. Complete variable domain (other parts from reference TRBV11-2 and TRBJ2-2): EAGVAQSPRYKIIEKRQSVAFWCNPISGHATLYWYQQILGQGPKLLIQFQNNGVVDDSQLPKDRFSAERLKGVDSTLKIQPAKLEDSAVYLCASRPLRGRGTGELFFGEGSRLTVL.

V usage is TRBV5-1 and J usage is TRBJ2-3; weak D call: TRBD1 (5 bases). Germline CDR1 reads SGHRS; CDR2 reads YFSETQ. The CDR3 totals 15 residues. Trimming removed 0 bases from V and 2 bases from J, with 10 bases in between. In DNA form, the CDR3 reads TGCGCCAGCAGCTTGGACTCAGGGCCCACAGATACGCAGTATTTT. Translation: CASSLDSGPTDTQYF.

The chain couples TRBV6-4 to TRBJ1-1; the D gene is possibly TRBD1 (5 bases). The CDR3 is 13 amino acids. Per germline, CDR1 MRHNA and CDR2 SNTAGT. The ends were cut back, 7 bases at V and 1 base at J, with 10 bases in the middle. CDR3 amino acids: CASKGQANTEAFF. For the CDR3, the DNA is TGTGCCAGCAAGGGGCAGGCGAACACTGAAGCTTTCTTT.